The 20 T cell receptor beta chains below were found in one sample sequenced in a study of T cells after yellow fever vaccination. MiXCR was run by TCRdb on the 5' RACE reads, yielding one entry per CDR3 protein. Here the sample spans under 200,000 distinct CDR3 sequences, approximately 11% being singletons. The material was CD8+ T cells sorted from PBMCs, obtained 15 days after the yellow fever booster vaccination. The origin of the receptors is a man aged 18 to 30 who received the YFV17D yellow fever vaccine.

This chain links TRBV25-1 with TRBJ1-2, with 7 bases identical to TRBD1. The CDR3 consists of 15 residues. Germline V gives CDR1 MGHDK, CDR2 SYGVNS. Trimming took 6 bases from V and 1 from J; bases not matched to a gene: 8. The DNA of the CDR3 is TGTGCCAGCAGCCTGTCCCGGGACAGTAACTATGGCTACACCTTC. As protein: CASSLSRDSNYGYTF.

This chain joins TRBV9 and TRBJ2-2, with 11 positions matching TRBD1. CDR1 is SGDLS and CDR2 is YYNGEE in the germline V gene. The CDR3 is made up of 18 amino acids. V was clipped by 4 bases and J by 5 bases; unmatched bases: 13. The CDR3 here is CASSSRTGGMTRTGELFF. Here the CDR3 DNA reads TGTGCCAGCAGCTCTCGGACAGGGGGCATGACCCGAACCGGGGAGCTGTTTTTT.

This clonotype occurred many times. The chain couples TRBV20-1 to TRBJ2-1; 8 bases match TRBD1. V lost 6 bases and J lost 7; bases outside the gene matches: 11. This CDR3 spans 14 amino acids. Germline assignment: CDR1 DFQATT and CDR2 SNEGSKA (reference sequence). The CDR3 protein is CSALGDRSANEQFF. The CDR3 nucleotides read TGCAGTGCCCTCGGGGACAGGTCGGCAAATGAGCAGTTCTTC.

The chain joins TRBV19 to TRBJ2-6; D not resolved. The V and J ends lost 1 base and 3 bases respectively, with 1 base between them. From germline, CDR1 is LNHDA and CDR2 SQIVND (reference sequence). The CDR3 extends over 13 amino acids. The CDR3 DNA sequence: TGTGCCAGTAGTATAGGTGGGGCCAACGTCCTGACTTTC. Translated: CASSIGGANVLTF.

The table lists this clonotype with a few counts. This chain connects TRBV12-3 or TRBV12-4 to TRBJ2-2; unclear D gene. This CDR3 is 13 amino acids long. The V end was cut by 2 bases, the J end by 7 bases, with 8 bases between. The CDR3 region has the DNA TGTGCCAGCAGTTTAAAACCCGGCGGGGAGCTGTTTTTT. Its protein product is CASSLKPGGELFF.

This clonotype was picked up a small number of times. V and J are TRBV13 and TRBJ2-7, with 9 bases aligning to TRBD2. CDR3 length: 15 residues. V shed 5 bases, J shed 6 bases, and the junction held 11 bases outside the gene matches. Germline CDR1 reads PRHDT; CDR2 reads FYEKMQ (reference sequence). CDR3 DNA sequence: TGTGCCAGCAGCCCCTCCACGGCGGGGGGGCTCGAGCAGTACTTC. Its protein product is CASSPSTAGGLEQYF.

This clonotype has just a few counts. This chain joins TRBV6-2 or TRBV6-3 and TRBJ1-5; D gene uncertain. Trimming cost V 4 bases and J 3 bases, with 10 bases left between them. The CDR3 length is 14 residues. Looked up from germline, CDR1 is MNHEY and CDR2 is SVGEGT. CDR3 residues: CASSFITHNQPQHF. The CDR3 coding sequence is TGTGCCAGCAGTTTCATTACCCACAATCAGCCCCAGCATTTT.

The chain employs TRBV5-1 and TRBJ2-1; TRBD2 might be the D (5 bases). This CDR3 has 14 residues. Trimming cost V 2 bases and J 9 bases, with 15 bases left between them. CDR1 and CDR2 (germline): SGHRS, YFSETQ. The CDR3 bases are TGCGCCAGCAGCTTACCCGCTAGCAGGTCTGAGCAGTTCTTC. This gives the protein CASSLPASRSEQFF.

In its sample, this clonotype was seen a few times. The chain employs TRBV6-4 and TRBJ2-3, with 9 nucleotides matching TRBD2. There are 16 residues in the CDR3. The junction had 6 bases not matched to a gene; V was cut back by 3 bases and J by 2 bases. CDR1 is MRHNA and CDR2 is SNTAGT in the germline V gene. This chain's CDR3 is CASSEEAGGSTDTQYF. The CDR3 DNA is TGTGCCAGCAGTGAGGAAGCGGGGGGTTCCACAGATACGCAGTATTTT.

The chain carries TRBV10-3 and TRBJ2-2; TRBD1 matches at 7 bases. V gave up 2 bases and J gave up 0 bases; unmatched junction bases: 3. CDR3 size: 16 residues. The germline V gene encodes CDR1 ENHRY and CDR2 SYGVKD. The CDR3 bases are TGTGCCATCAGTGAGCCGGGACAGACGAACACCGGGGAGCTGTTTTTT. This encodes CAISEPGQTNTGELFF.

The table lists this clonotype with a few counts. CDR3 coding DNA: TGTGCCAGCAGGCCTTATTTGGGCACTGAAGCTTTCTTT. Translating it yields CASRPYLGTEAFF. The chain employs TRBV7-9 and TRBJ1-1, with D unresolved. The germline V gene encodes CDR1 SEHNR and CDR2 FQNEAQ (reference sequence). This CDR3 has 13 amino acids. V lost 6 bases to trimming and J lost 4 bases, with 12 bases between them.

This clonotype was recorded many times. The chain uses TRBV12-3 or TRBV12-4 and TRBJ2-1; maybe TRBD2 (5 bases). V was pared by 3 bases and J by 9 bases, with 6 bases between. CDR3 size: 11 residues. The CDR3 reads CASSLGSEQFF. The DNA for the CDR3 is TGTGCCAGCAGTTTGGGGAGTGAGCAGTTCTTC.

The rearrangement links TRBV24-1 to TRBJ2-7; D unclear. CDR3 length: 14 residues. Germline CDR1 reads KGHDR; CDR2 reads SFDVKD. Here the CDR3 DNA reads TGTGCCAGCAGTGATGAGGTACCCACCGGCGAGCAGTACGTC. Translating gives CASSDEVPTGEQYV.

The gene calls are TRBV19 and TRBJ2-2, with D possibly TRBD2 on 6 matching bases. Trimming shortened V by 3 bases and J by 8 bases, and 10 bases separated the two germline ends. There are 13 residues in the CDR3. The germline V gene has CDR1 LNHDA and CDR2 SQIVND (reference sequence). The CDR3 here is CASSIGGEGELFF. The CDR3 DNA reads TGTGCCAGTAGTATTGGAGGGGAAGGGGAGCTGTTTTTT.

The chain has TRBV11-2 and TRBJ2-7, with D perhaps matching TRBD1 (6 bases). The CDR3 covers 11 residues. Germline V lookup: CDR1 SGHAT, CDR2 FQNNGV. V was trimmed by 8 bases and J by 6 bases, leaving 11 bases between them. The CDR3 bases are TGTGCCAGCTCAGGGGAGTCCGAGCAGTACTTC. It is translated as CASSGESEQYF.

This clonotype was recorded a few times. This chain joins TRBV21-1 and TRBJ2-7; no DNA check was done on the table's D call, TRBD1. TRBV21-1 is described as a pseudogene. This CDR3 has 15 residues. Here the CDR3 reads CASIADRKRPYEQYV. In DNA form, the CDR3 reads TGTGCCAGCATCGCCGACAGGAAACGTCCCTACGAGCAGTACGTC.

The V gene is TRBV7-6, the J gene TRBJ2-7, with D possibly being TRBD2 (6 bases). The CDR3 loop spans 14 amino acids. The ends were cut back, 0 bases at V and 3 bases at J, with 9 bases in the middle. The germline V gene encodes CDR1 SGHVS and CDR2 FNYEAQ. This chain's CDR3 is CASSLAPTSYEQYV. The CDR3 DNA reads as TGTGCCAGCAGCTTAGCGCCGACTAGCTACGAGCAGTACGTC.

This clonotype was counted only a few times. The V gene is TRBV6-4, the J gene TRBJ2-1; D possibly corresponds to TRBD2 (6 bases). This CDR3 comprises 15 residues. Germline V CDR1 and CDR2: MRHNA, SNTAGT. Trimming stripped 6 bases from V and 10 bases from J, with 22 bases between. The CDR3 is CASRTRDSSLEEQFF. DNA of the CDR3: TGTGCCAGCAGAACCCGGGACTCCTCTTTGGAAGAGCAGTTCTTC.

The chain recombines TRBV2 with TRBJ1-6; D is possibly TRBD1 (5 bases). Germline V gene lookup returns CDR1 SNHLY and CDR2 FYNNEI. The CDR3 extends over 18 amino acids. Between the trimmed V and J ends, which lost 6 bases and 4 bases, there was a span of 22 bases. This CDR3 is CASRTPKGGATYNSPLHF. The CDR3 DNA follows: TGTGCCAGCAGAACCCCGAAGGGCGGGGCGACTTATAATTCACCCCTCCACTTT.

The sample holds many counts of this clonotype. CDR3 protein: CSVMFPRGTAEQYF. In DNA, the CDR3 is TGCAGCGTTATGTTCCCAAGGGGGACCGCCGAGCAGTACTTC. The chain couples TRBV29-1 to TRBJ2-7, with D possibly matching TRBD1 (6 bases). Germline V gene sequence: CDR1 SQVTM, CDR2 ANQGSEA. V lost 5 bases and J 6 bases, leaving 20 bases between the germline ends. The CDR3 sequence is 14 residues long.